This passage covers 24 T cell receptor beta chains from one sample sequenced in a study of OX40 agonist ivuxolimab in advanced cancers. Produced via immunoSEQ multiplex PCR; TCRdb's table is partial and in-frame only. The table lists fewer than 25,000 clones, 84% of them singletons. The source was CD4+ or CD8+ T cells sorted from blood, collected in a trial of the OX40 agonist ivuxolimab. The origin of the receptors is an adult with an advanced solid tumor such as melanoma, head and neck, liver or kidney cancer.

V and J are TRBV2 and TRBJ1-1, with D uncertain. This CDR3 region has 14 residues. Per germline, CDR1 SNHLY and CDR2 FYNNEI. The V end lost 2 bases, the J end lost 3 bases, and 10 bases lay between the germline ends. CDR3 nucleotide sequence: TGTGCCAGCAGTGAAAGCCCCCGGGACACTGAAGCTTTCTTT. Its translation is CASSESPRDTEAFF.

The rearrangement links TRBV6-5 to TRBJ1-1; 7 bases fit TRBD1. The CDR3 contains 15 residues. Trimming cost V 5 bases and J 0 bases; bases outside gene matches: 6. CDR1 MNHEY and CDR2 SVGAGI come from the germline V gene. This chain's CDR3 is CASSPGQAMNTEAFF. Written as DNA, the CDR3 is TGTGCCAGCAGTCCTGGACAGGCGATGAACACTGAAGCTTTCTTT.

A remark on this clone: It is likely a read error, because the conserved phenylalanine at the end of the CDR3 is missing. The chain combines TRBV4-1 with TRBJ2-4; D not resolved. Germline V lookup: CDR1 MGHRA, CDR2 YSYEKL. The CDR3 has 15 amino acids. Trimming removed 1 base at V and 0 bases at J, with 7 bases between. The CDR3 nucleotides read TGCGCCAGCAGCCAAGTTGCTTTAGCCAAAAACATTCAGTACCTC. It encodes CASSQVALAKNIQYL.

The rearrangement joins TRBV4-2 to TRBJ1-5; D is perhaps TRBD1 (5 bases). Trimming cost V 7 bases and J 3 bases, with 16 bases left between them. Germline lookup yields CDR1 LGHNA and CDR2 YNFKEQ. The CDR3 spans 15 residues. CDR3 region: CASNPAEGFNQPQHF. The CDR3 nucleotides read TGTGCCAGCAACCCAGCGGAGGGGTTCAATCAGCCCCAGCATTTT.

This chain links TRBV7-6 with TRBJ2-2; D remains unclear. V lost 8 bases to trimming and J lost 2 bases, with 15 bases between them. This CDR3 region has 15 residues. Germline lookup yields CDR1 SGHVS and CDR2 FNYEAQ. The CDR3 protein is CASGQAAINTGELFF. For the CDR3, the DNA is TGTGCCAGCGGTCAAGCCGCTATTAACACCGGGGAGCTGTTTTTT. Drawing the rest from reference TRBV7-6 and TRBJ2-2, the complete variable domain is GAGVSQSPRYKVTKRGQDVALRCDPISGHVSLYWYRQALGQGPEFLTYFNYEAQQDKSGLPNDRFSAERPEGSISTLTIQRTEQRDSAMYRCASGQAAINTGELFFGEGSRLTVL.

This clone was observed once. The chain combines TRBV7-2 with TRBJ2-7; a possible D gene is TRBD2 (6 bases). The CDR3 consists of 14 residues. Germline V lookup: CDR1 SGHTA, CDR2 FQGNSA. Trimming shortened V by 3 bases and J by 2 bases, and 11 bases separated the two germline ends. The CDR3 region has the DNA TGTGCCAGCAGCTTTTCGTCGGGGGCCTACGAGCAGTACTTC. Its translation: CASSFSSGAYEQYF.

The genes are TRBV7-2 and TRBJ2-1; 14 bases match TRBD2. Germline CDR1 and CDR2: SGHTA and FQGNSA. Losses at the gene ends were 1 base for V and 0 bases for J; bases not matched to a gene: 5. The CDR3 is 19 amino acids. The CDR3 loop is CASSLGYGLAGGSYNEQFF. The DNA of the CDR3 is TGTGCCAGCAGCTTAGGTTACGGACTAGCGGGGGGCTCCTACAATGAGCAGTTCTTC.

The rearrangement uses TRBV27 and TRBJ2-1; D possibly uses TRBD1 or TRBD2 (6 bases each). The CDR3 length is 15 residues. The germline V gene encodes CDR1 MNHEY and CDR2 SMNVEV (reference sequence). V lost 7 bases, J lost 0 bases, and 13 bases lay in between. This CDR3 is CASTVGGSSYNEQFF. CDR3 in DNA: TGTGCCAGCACCGTCGGGGGCAGCTCCTACAATGAGCAGTTCTTC.

This clone was detected once. The chain carries TRBV6-5 and TRBJ2-2; D gene uncertain. CDR1 and CDR2 (germline): MNHEY, SVGAGI. V dropped 0 bases and J dropped 7 bases, with 6 bases sitting between them. The CDR3 runs 13 residues. The CDR3 reads CASSYSLSGELFF. CDR3 coding DNA: TGTGCCAGCAGTTACTCGCTGAGCGGGGAGCTGTTTTTT.

This clone was found a few times. This chain joins TRBV7-9 and TRBJ2-7; D may be TRBD2 (5 bases). Trimming cost V 5 bases and J 2 bases, with 16 bases left between them. The CDR3 spans 15 residues. Germline assignment: CDR1 SEHNR and CDR2 FQNEAQ (reference sequence). CDR3 region: CASSQDSISPYEQYF. CDR3 nucleotides: TGTGCCAGCAGCCAGGACTCGATTTCCCCCTACGAGCAGTACTTC.

CDR3 region: CAGGTGSSPLHF. The CDR3 DNA reads as TGTGCCGGGGGGACAGGATCCTCACCCCTCCACTTT. The chain carries TRBV6-1 and TRBJ1-6, with TRBD1 matching over 8 bases. Per the germline V gene, CDR1 is MNHNS and CDR2 is SASEGT. The CDR3 loop spans 12 amino acids. The trim removed 11 bases at V and 10 bases at J, leaving 7 bases unmatched.

CDR3 sequence: CSVEDVVRANNEQFF. CDR3 in DNA: TGCAGCGTTGAAGATGTTGTGAGGGCGAACAATGAGCAGTTCTTC. The chain combines TRBV29-1 with TRBJ2-1, with D tentatively TRBD2 (5 bases). Germline CDR1 and CDR2: SQVTM and ANQGSEA. The V gene lost 0 bases and the J gene lost 5 bases, with 14 bases spanning the gap. The CDR3 spans 15 residues.

The CDR3 loop is CSVDRGASAGELFF. Written as DNA, the CDR3 is TGCAGCGTTGACAGGGGGGCCAGTGCCGGGGAGCTGTTTTTT. This chain joins TRBV29-1 and TRBJ2-2, with D possibly being TRBD1 (7 bases). Per the germline V gene, CDR1 is SQVTM and CDR2 is ANQGSEA. V was pared by 3 bases and J by 6 bases, with 14 bases between. The CDR3 sequence is 14 residues long.

V gene TRBV9 combines with J gene TRBJ1-2; D unclear. V gave up 0 bases and J gave up 7 bases, with 13 bases separating them. This CDR3 region has 14 residues. CDR1 and CDR2 from the germline V gene are SGDLS and YYNGEE. In DNA, the CDR3 is TGTGCCAGCAGCGTAGACAGCCTGCTGATTGGCTACACCTTC. Translating it yields CASSVDSLLIGYTF.

The chain recombines TRBV27 with TRBJ2-7, with TRBD1 identical over 8 bases. Germline lookup yields CDR1 MNHEY and CDR2 SMNVEV (reference sequence). The CDR3 extends over 14 amino acids. Trimming at V came to 6 bases and at J to 3 bases, leaving 7 bases not matched to a gene. CDR3 nucleotide sequence: TGTGCCAGCAGCCGTACCGGGACAGGCTACGAGCAGTACTTC. This codes for CASSRTGTGYEQYF.

This chain uses TRBV6-5 with TRBJ1-5, with D unresolved. Germline CDR1 MNHEY, CDR2 SVGAGI. This CDR3 region has 15 residues. Between the trimmed V and J ends, which lost 0 bases and 0 bases, there was a span of 6 bases. This chain's CDR3 is CASSYSPYSNQPQHF. The CDR3 coding sequence is TGTGCCAGCAGTTACTCCCCCTATAGCAATCAGCCCCAGCATTTT.

The rearrangement joins TRBV7-3 to TRBJ1-1; TRBD1 might be the D (5 bases). Trimming shortened V by 5 bases and J by 3 bases, and 10 bases separated the two germline ends. This CDR3 is built from 13 residues. The germline gives CDR1 SGHTA, CDR2 FQGTGA. Written as DNA, the CDR3 is TGTGCCAGCAGCCGGGACCTTGACACTGAAGCTTTCTTT. Its protein is CASSRDLDTEAFF.

The rearrangement joins TRBV6-1 to TRBJ2-5, with D uncertain. Germline V gives CDR1 MNHNS, CDR2 SASEGT. The CDR3 has 13 amino acids. V dropped 6 bases and J dropped 5 bases, with 13 bases sitting between them. The CDR3 bases are TGTGCCAGCAGCCGAGAGAATCATGAGACCCAGTACTTC. This encodes CASSRENHETQYF.

This clone was recorded only once. This chain joins TRBV27 and TRBJ2-7; the D is unclear. The ends were cut back, 0 bases at V and 1 base at J, with 4 bases in the middle. The CDR3 consists of 13 residues. Germline V CDR1 and CDR2: MNHEY, SMNVEV (reference sequence). The CDR3 protein is CASSLSLSYEQYF. DNA of the CDR3: TGTGCCAGCAGTTTATCCCTTTCCTACGAGCAGTACTTC.

The V and J genes are TRBV6-6 and TRBJ2-1; no definite D call. Trimming took off 2 bases at V and 3 bases at J, with 8 bases between the two ends. Looked up from germline, CDR1 is MNHNY and CDR2 is SVGAGI (reference sequence). CDR3 length: 14 amino acids. CDR3: CASSYVAVYNEQFF. The DNA of the CDR3 is TGTGCCAGCAGTTACGTGGCGGTCTACAATGAGCAGTTCTTC.

The chain carries TRBV7-9 and TRBJ1-5; a possible D gene is TRBD1 (6 bases). V dropped 4 bases and J dropped 4 bases, with 11 bases sitting between them. The CDR3 spans 14 residues. Per germline, CDR1 SEHNR and CDR2 FQNEAQ (reference sequence). The CDR3 DNA sequence: TGTGCCAGCAGCTCCACAGGGTCGAATCAGCCCCAGCATTTT. Its protein is CASSSTGSNQPQHF.

This chain uses TRBV5-1 with TRBJ1-1, with a weak D call TRBD1 (6 bases). The V gene's germline CDR1 is SGHRS and CDR2 YFSETQ. The CDR3 is 14 residues long. V lost 2 bases and J lost 1, with 9 bases in between. CDR3 region: CASSLAGANTEAFF. The CDR3, as DNA: TGCGCCAGCAGCTTAGCAGGGGCGAACACTGAAGCTTTCTTT.

The chain has TRBV7-9 and TRBJ1-2, with 10 positions matching TRBD1. The CDR3 covers 14 residues. CDR1 is SEHNR and CDR2 is FQNEAQ in the germline V gene (reference sequence). V was pared by 5 bases and J by 8 bases, with 8 bases of the junction left unmatched. The CDR3 loop reads CASSRDRGREGYTF. The CDR3 region has the DNA TGTGCCAGCAGCCGGGACAGGGGAAGAGAAGGCTACACCTTC. Full variable domain (remainder filled in from reference TRBV7-9 and TRBJ1-2): DTGVSQNPRHKITKRGQNVTFRCDPISEHNRLYWYRQTLGQGPEFLTYFQNEAQLEKSRLLSDRFSAERPKGSFSTLEIQRTEQGDSAMYLCASSRDRGREGYTFGSGTRLTVV.

The chain carries TRBV7-8 and TRBJ1-1, with D unresolved. With 1 base removed from V and 1 base from J, the gap between germline ends came to 4 bases. The CDR3 runs to 13 residues. Germline CDR1 reads SGHVS; CDR2 reads FQNEAQ. This CDR3 is CASSLGQNTEAFF. For the CDR3, the DNA is TGTGCCAGCAGCTTAGGACAGAACACTGAAGCTTTCTTT.